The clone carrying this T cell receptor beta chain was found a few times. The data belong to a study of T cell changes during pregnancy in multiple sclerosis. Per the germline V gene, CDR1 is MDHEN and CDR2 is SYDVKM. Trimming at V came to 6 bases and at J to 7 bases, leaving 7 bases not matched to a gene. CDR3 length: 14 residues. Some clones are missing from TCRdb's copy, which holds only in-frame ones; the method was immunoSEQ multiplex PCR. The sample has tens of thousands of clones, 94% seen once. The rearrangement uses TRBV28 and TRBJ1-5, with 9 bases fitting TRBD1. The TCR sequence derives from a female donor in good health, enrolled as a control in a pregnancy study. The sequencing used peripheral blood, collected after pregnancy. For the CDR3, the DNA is TGTGCCAGCAGACGGACAGGGGCCGGGCAGCCCCAGCATTTT. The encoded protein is CASRRTGAGQPQHF.